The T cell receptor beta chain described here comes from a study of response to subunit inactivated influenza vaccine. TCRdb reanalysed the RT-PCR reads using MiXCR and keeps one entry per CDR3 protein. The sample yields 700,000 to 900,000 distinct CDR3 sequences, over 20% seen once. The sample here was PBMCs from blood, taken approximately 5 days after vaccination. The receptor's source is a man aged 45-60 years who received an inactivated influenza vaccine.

In DNA form, the CDR3 reads TGCAGTACGGGACTAGCTAGTAATGAGCAGTTCTTC. It is translated as CSTGLASNEQFF. This chain uses TRBV20-1 with TRBJ2-1; 9 bases fit TRBD2. The CDR3 consists of 12 residues. CDR1 is DFQATT, CDR2 SNEGSKA, per germline (reference sequence). The ends lost 8 bases at V and 7 bases at J; junction bases unmatched: 6.